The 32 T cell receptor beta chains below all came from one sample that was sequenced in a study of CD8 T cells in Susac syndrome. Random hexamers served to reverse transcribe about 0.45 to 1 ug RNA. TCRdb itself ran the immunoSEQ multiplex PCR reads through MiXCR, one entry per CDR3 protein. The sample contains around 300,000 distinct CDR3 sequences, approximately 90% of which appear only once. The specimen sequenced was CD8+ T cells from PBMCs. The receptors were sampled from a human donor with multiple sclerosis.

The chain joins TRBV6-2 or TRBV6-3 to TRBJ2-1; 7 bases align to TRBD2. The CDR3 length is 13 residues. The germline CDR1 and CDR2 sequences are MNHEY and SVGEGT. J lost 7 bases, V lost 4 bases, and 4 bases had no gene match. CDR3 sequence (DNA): TGTGCCAGCAGTTCAGTGGGGGGGAATGAGCAGTTCTTC. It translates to CASSSVGGNEQFF.

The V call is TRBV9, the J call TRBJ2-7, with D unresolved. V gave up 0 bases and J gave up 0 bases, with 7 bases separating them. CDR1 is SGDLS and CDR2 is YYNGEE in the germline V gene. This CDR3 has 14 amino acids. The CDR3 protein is CASSVVATSYEQYF. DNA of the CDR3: TGTGCCAGCAGCGTAGTTGCAACCTCCTACGAGCAGTACTTC. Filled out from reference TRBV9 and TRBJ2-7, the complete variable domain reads DSGVTQTPKHLITATGQRVTLRCSPRSGDLSVYWYQQSLDQGLQFLIQYYNGEERAKGNILERFSAQQFPDLHSELNLSSLELGDSALYFCASSVVATSYEQYFGPGTRLTVT.

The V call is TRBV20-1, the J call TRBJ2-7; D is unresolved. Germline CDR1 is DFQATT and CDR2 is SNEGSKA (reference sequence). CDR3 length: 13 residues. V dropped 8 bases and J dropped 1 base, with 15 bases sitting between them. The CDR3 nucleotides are TGCAGTCCGTATCCGACGGGTTCCTACGAGCAGTACTTC. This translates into CSPYPTGSYEQYF.

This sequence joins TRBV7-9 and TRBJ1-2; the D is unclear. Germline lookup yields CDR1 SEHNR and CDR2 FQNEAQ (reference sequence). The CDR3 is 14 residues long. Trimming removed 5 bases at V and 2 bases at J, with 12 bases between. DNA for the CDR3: TGTGCCAGCAGCGCCGCCCGGGGAAACTATGGCTACACCTTC. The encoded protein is CASSAARGNYGYTF.

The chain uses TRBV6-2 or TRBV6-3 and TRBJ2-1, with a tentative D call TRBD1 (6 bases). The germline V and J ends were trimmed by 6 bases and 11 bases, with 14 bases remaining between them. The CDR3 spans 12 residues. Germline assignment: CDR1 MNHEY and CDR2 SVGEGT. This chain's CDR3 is CASSYGDTKQFF. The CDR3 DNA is TGTGCCAGCAGCTATGGGGACACCAAGCAGTTCTTC.

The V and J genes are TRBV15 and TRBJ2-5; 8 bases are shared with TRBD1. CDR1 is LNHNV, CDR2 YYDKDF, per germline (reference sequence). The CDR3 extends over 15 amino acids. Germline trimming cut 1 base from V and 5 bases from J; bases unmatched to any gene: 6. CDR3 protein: CATSRVRGLRETQYF. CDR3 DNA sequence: TGTGCCACCAGCAGAGTCAGGGGGCTTAGGGAGACCCAGTACTTC.

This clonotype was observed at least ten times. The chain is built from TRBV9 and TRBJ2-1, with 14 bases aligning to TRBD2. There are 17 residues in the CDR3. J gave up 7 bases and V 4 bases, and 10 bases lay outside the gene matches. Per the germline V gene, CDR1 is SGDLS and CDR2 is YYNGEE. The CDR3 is CASSPGAGTSGGNEQFF. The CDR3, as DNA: TGTGCCAGCAGCCCAGGAGCCGGGACTAGCGGGGGTAATGAGCAGTTCTTC.

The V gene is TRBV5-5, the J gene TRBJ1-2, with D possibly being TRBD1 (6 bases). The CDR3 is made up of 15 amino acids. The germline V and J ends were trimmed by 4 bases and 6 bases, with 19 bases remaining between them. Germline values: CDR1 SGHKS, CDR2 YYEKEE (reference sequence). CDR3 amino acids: CASSPRVGAINGYTF. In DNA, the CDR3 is TGTGCCAGCAGCCCGCGCGTGGGGGCTATAAATGGCTACACCTTC.

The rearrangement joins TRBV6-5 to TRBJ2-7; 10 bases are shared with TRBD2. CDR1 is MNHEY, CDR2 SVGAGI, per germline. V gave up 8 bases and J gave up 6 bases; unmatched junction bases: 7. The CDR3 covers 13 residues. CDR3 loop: CASRIAGGSEQYF. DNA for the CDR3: TGTGCCAGCCGTATAGCGGGAGGTTCCGAGCAGTACTTC.

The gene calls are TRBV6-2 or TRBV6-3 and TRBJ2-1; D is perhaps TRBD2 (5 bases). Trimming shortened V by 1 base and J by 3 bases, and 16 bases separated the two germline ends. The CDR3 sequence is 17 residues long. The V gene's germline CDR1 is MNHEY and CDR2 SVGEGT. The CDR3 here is CASSYFGVWGDYNEQFF. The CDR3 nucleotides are TGTGCCAGCAGTTACTTTGGGGTCTGGGGAGACTACAATGAGCAGTTCTTC.

Written as DNA, the CDR3 is TGTGCCAGCAGCTTCACAGCGGGGGGGAGCACAGATACGCAGTATTTT. This encodes CASSFTAGGSTDTQYF. The chain has TRBV7-8 and TRBJ2-3, with 10 bases that match TRBD2. The germline gives CDR1 SGHVS, CDR2 FQNEAQ. V gave up 3 bases and J gave up 0 bases; unmatched junction bases: 3. This CDR3 region has 16 residues.

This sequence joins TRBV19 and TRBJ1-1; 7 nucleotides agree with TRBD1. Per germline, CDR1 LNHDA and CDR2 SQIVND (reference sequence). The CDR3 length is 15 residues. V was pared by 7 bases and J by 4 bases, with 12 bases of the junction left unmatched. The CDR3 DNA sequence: TGTGCCAGTAAGAGTATGGCAGGGGGGTTCACTGAAGCTTTCTTT. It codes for CASKSMAGGFTEAFF.

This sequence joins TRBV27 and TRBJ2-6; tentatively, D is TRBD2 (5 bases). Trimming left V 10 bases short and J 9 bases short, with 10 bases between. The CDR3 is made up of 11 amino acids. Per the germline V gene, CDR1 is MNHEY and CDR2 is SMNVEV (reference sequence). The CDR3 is CATGTYNVLTF. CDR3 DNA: TGTGCCACGGGAACTTACAACGTCCTGACTTTC.

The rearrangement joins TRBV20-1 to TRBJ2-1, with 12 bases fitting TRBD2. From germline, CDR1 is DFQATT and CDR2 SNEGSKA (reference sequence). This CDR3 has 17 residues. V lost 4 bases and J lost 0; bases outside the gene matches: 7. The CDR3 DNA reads TGCAGTGCTAACGGACTAGCGGGGACGAGCTCCTACAATGAGCAGTTCTTC. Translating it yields CSANGLAGTSSYNEQFF.

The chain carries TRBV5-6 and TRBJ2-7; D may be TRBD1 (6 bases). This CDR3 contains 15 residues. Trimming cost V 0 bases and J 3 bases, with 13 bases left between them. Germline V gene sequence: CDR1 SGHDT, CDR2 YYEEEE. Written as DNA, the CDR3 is TGTGCCAGCAGCTTGGAGGACAGCCCCTTCTACGAGCAGTACTTC. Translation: CASSLEDSPFYEQYF.

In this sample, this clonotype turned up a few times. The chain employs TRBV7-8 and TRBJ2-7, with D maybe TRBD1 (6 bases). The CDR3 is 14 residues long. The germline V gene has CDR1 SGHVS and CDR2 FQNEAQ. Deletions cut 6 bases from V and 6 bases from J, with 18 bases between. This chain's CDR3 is CASSYRVGSGEQYF. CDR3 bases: TGTGCCAGCAGTTACAGGGTGGGCTCGGGCGAGCAGTACTTC.

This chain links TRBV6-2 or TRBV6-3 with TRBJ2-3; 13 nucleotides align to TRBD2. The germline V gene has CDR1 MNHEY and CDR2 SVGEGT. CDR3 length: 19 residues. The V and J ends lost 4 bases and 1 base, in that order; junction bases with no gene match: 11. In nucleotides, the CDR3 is TGTGCCAGCAGTTCGTTACTAGCGGGGGGGCCCTCTGGCACAGATACGCAGTATTTT. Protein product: CASSSLLAGGPSGTDTQYF.

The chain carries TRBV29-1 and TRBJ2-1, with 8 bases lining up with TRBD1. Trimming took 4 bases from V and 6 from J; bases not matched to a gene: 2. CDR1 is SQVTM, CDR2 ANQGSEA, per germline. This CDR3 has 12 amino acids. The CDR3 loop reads CSVGQGANEQFF. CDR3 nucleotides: TGCAGCGTTGGGCAGGGGGCCAATGAGCAGTTCTTC.

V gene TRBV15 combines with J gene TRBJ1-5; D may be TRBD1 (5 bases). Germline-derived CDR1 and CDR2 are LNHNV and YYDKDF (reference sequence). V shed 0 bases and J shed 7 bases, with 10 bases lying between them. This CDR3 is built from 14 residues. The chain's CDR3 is CATSRERGGQPQHF. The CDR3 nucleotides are TGTGCCACCAGCAGAGAAAGGGGAGGGCAGCCCCAGCATTTT.

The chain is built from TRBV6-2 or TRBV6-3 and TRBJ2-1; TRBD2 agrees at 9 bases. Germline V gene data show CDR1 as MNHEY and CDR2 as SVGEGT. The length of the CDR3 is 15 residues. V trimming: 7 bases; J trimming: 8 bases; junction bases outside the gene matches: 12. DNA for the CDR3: TGTGCCAGCACCCTCTGGGGTTTAGCGGGAGATGAGCAGTTCTTC. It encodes CASTLWGLAGDEQFF.

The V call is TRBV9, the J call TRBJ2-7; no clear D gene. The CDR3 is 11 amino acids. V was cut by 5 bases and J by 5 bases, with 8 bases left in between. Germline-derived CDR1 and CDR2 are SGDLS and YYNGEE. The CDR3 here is CASRPIHEQYF. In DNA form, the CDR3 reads TGTGCCAGCAGACCCATCCACGAGCAGTACTTC.

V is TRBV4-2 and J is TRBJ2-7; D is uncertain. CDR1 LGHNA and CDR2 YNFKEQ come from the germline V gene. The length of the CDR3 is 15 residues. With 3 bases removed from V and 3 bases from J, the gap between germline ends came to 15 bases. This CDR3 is CASSHEHESSYEQYF. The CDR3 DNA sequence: TGTGCCAGCAGCCACGAACACGAAAGTAGCTACGAGCAGTACTTC.

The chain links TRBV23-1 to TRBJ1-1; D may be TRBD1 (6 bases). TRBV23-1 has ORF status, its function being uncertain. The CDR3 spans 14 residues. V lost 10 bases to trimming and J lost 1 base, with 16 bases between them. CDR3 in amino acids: CAIPRKQGNTEAFF. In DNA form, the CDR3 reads TGCGCCATTCCGCGTAAACAGGGGAACACTGAAGCTTTCTTT.

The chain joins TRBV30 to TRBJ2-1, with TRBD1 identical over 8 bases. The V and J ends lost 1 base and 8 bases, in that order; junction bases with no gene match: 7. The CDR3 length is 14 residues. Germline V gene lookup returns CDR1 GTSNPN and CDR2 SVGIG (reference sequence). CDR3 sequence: CAWSGTGNFDEQFF. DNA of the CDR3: TGTGCCTGGAGTGGGACAGGGAATTTCGATGAGCAGTTCTTC.

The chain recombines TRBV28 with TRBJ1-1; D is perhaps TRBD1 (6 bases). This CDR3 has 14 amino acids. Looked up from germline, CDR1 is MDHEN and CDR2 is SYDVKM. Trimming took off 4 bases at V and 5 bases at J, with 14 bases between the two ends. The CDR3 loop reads CASSSRGGLTEAFF. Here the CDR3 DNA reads TGTGCCAGCAGTTCGCGGGGGGGGCTTACTGAAGCTTTCTTT.

The CDR3 nucleotides are TGTGCCAGCAGCTTAGGTCCGGCGCGGGGCGAGCAGTACTTC. It yields the protein CASSLGPARGEQYF. The chain joins TRBV7-9 to TRBJ2-7; TRBD2 is a possible D gene (6 bases). Trimming took off 1 base at V and 6 bases at J, with 13 bases between the two ends. Looked up from germline, CDR1 is SEHNR and CDR2 is FQNEAQ (reference sequence). This CDR3 is 14 amino acids long.

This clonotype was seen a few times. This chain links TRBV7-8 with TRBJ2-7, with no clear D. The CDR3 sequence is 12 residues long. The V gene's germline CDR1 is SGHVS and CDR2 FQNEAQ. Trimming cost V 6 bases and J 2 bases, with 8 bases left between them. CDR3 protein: CASSLATYEQYF. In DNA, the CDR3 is TGTGCCAGCAGTCTCGCCACCTACGAGCAGTACTTC.

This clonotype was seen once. The CDR3 loop reads CAISGQGFMNTEAFF. The CDR3 DNA reads TGTGCCATCAGTGGGCAGGGCTTTATGAACACTGAAGCTTTCTTT. The rearrangement joins TRBV10-3 to TRBJ1-1; D might be TRBD1 (5 bases). The germline CDR1 and CDR2 sequences are ENHRY and SYGVKD. CDR3 length: 15 residues. V shed 4 bases and J shed 0 bases, with 12 bases lying between them.

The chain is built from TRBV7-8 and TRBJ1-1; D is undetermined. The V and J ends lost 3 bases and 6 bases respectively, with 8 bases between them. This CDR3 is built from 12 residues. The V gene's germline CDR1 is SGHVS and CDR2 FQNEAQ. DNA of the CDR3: TGTGCCAGCAGCTTCGGGGAGGCTGAAGCTTTCTTT. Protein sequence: CASSFGEAEAFF.

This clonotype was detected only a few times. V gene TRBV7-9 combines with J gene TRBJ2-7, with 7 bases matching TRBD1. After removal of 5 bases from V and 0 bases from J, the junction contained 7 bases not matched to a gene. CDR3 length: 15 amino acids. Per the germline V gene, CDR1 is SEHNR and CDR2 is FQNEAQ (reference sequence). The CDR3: CASSGLDRSSYEQYF. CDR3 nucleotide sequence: TGTGCCAGCAGCGGACTGGACAGGAGCTCCTACGAGCAGTACTTC. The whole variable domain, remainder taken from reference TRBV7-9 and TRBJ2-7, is DTGVSQNPRHKITKRGQNVTFRCDPISEHNRLYWYRQTLGQGPEFLTYFQNEAQLEKSRLLSDRFSAERPKGSFSTLEIQRTEQGDSAMYLCASSGLDRSSYEQYFGPGTRLTVT.

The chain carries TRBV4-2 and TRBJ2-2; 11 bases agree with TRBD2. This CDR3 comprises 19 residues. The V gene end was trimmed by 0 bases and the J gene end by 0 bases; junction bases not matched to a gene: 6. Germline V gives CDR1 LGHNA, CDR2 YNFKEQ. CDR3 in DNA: TGTGCCAGCAGCCAAGACGAGGCGACTAGCGGGGCGAACACCGGGGAGCTGTTTTTT. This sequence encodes CASSQDEATSGANTGELFF.

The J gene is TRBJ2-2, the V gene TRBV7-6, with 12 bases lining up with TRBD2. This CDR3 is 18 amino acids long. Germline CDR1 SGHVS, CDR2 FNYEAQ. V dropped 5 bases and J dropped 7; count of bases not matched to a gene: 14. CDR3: CASSPDWTSGTHDGELFF. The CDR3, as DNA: TGTGCCAGCAGCCCGGACTGGACTAGCGGGACCCACGACGGGGAGCTGTTTTTT.